This entry describes one T cell receptor (beta chain). As yet, its antigen is unknown. The CDR3 contains 15 residues. The V gene end was trimmed by 8 bases and the J gene end by 2 bases; junction bases not matched to a gene: 8. Germline CDR1 SNHLY, CDR2 FYNNEI. This entry comes from a study of cytomegalovirus exposure and HLA in healthy donors. In the PCR, 60 Vbeta and 13 Jbeta primers were used. Sequencing used immunoSEQ multiplex PCR; TCRdb keeps in-frame clones, though not all of them. Here the sample spans some 100,000 clones, around 80% being singletons. General study findings and limits: Most of the TCR beta V segments (in an earlier analysis) were productive either about 87% or about 30% of the time. Presence/absence analyses supposed approximately even sequencing depth among donors. High specificity and sensitivity for cytomegalovirus status were reported for the classifier. The study designated around 150 TCR beta chains cytomegalovirus-associated.

The J gene is TRBJ2-2, the V gene TRBV2, with 7 nucleotides matching TRBD1. This receptor was taken from a woman aged 45-59 years in good health and CMV-seropositive. Sequencing was performed on PBMCs. In DNA, the CDR3 is TGTGCCAGCCGAGAACAGGGGTCAAACACCGGGGAGCTGTTTTTT. This sequence encodes CASREQGSNTGELFF. Based on the CDR3 plus reference TRBV2 and TRBJ2-2, the full variable domain is EPEVTQTPSHQVTQMGQEVILRCVPISNHLYFYWYRQILGQKVEFLVSFYNNEISEKSEIFDDQFSVERPDGSNFTLKIRSTKLEDSAMYFCASREQGSNTGELFFGEGSRLTVL.